This record looks at one T cell receptor (beta chain) sequence and its context. This specimen belongs to a study of blood T cell repertoires in COVID-19. Study-wide context: Samples representing acute and convalescent COVID-19 were sourced from the United States, Italy and Spain. Sources were T cells, B-cell-depleted T cells, or PBMCs; the material itself was cDNA or gDNA.

This CDR3 region has 14 residues. The V and J ends lost 6 bases and 3 bases, in that order; junction bases with no gene match: 7. Per the germline V gene, CDR1 is LNHDA and CDR2 is SQIVND (reference sequence). In the original workflow: Estimation of nucleated cell counts was performed using reference gene primer amplification. Generated by immunoSEQ multiplex PCR, the TCRdb table keeps only in-frame clones and is missing some. D and trimming were read from the DNA, whereas the V and J calls and clone size are those reported in that table. Of some 260,000 clones listed, 88% are singletons. Sequencing input: peripheral blood. This sequence joins TRBV19 and TRBJ1-2; 7 bases agree with TRBD1. The receptor was derived from a woman in her twenties or thirties with acute or convalescent COVID-19. This chain's CDR3 is CASRETGEDYGYTF. In DNA form, the CDR3 reads TGTGCCAGTAGGGAAACAGGGGAGGACTATGGCTACACCTTC.